What follows are 4 T cell receptor beta chains derived from one specimen sequenced in a study of PD-L1 blockade in urothelial cancer. Measured with immunoSEQ multiplex PCR; TCRdb has only the in-frame clones, and not every one. The data hold about 40,000 clones, with around 80% observed a single time. The material sequenced was PBMCs, taken around atezolizumab (anti-PD-L1) treatment. All receptors derive from a man in his 60s with urothelial cancer.

This chain uses TRBV5-6 with TRBJ1-2; 10 positions agree with TRBD1. V was pared by 2 bases and J by 9 bases, with 7 bases of the junction left unmatched. From germline, CDR1 is SGHDT and CDR2 YYEEEE. This CDR3 is 14 amino acids long. CDR3 coding DNA: TGTGCCAGCAGCTTCTGGGACAGGGGTGGGCGCTACACCTTC. Its protein is CASSFWDRGGRYTF.

The V and J genes are TRBV4-2 and TRBJ2-7; 10 bases map to TRBD1. V was clipped by 7 bases and J by 4 bases; unmatched bases: 7. CDR1 is LGHNA and CDR2 is YNFKEQ in the germline V gene. The CDR3 contains 14 residues. The DNA of the CDR3 is TGTGCCAGCACCTCCAGGGACAGGGGATACGAGCAGTACTTC. The encoded protein is CASTSRDRGYEQYF.

The V and J genes are TRBV15 and TRBJ1-4, with 9 nucleotides matching TRBD1. The length of the CDR3 is 18 residues. Losses at the gene ends were 3 bases for V and 8 bases for J; bases not matched to a gene: 16. CDR1 is LNHNV, CDR2 YYDKDF, per germline (reference sequence). The CDR3 spells CATSREIQGARLGEKLFF. CDR3 DNA: TGTGCCACCAGCAGGGAGATACAGGGGGCGCGATTAGGAGAAAAACTGTTTTTT.

The chain is built from TRBV5-1 and TRBJ1-1; D is uncertain. Per the germline V gene, CDR1 is SGHRS and CDR2 is YFSETQ. The CDR3 spans 13 residues. V was shortened by 2 bases and J by 6 bases, with 11 bases between the two germline ends. The DNA of the CDR3 is TGCGCCAGCAGCTTTCGCGGGGAGGCTGAAGCTTTCTTT. It specifies CASSFRGEAEAFF.